A selection of T cell receptor beta chains follows, all from one sample in a study of T cells after yellow fever vaccination. TCRdb analysed the 5' RACE reads with MiXCR anew, one entry per CDR3 protein. The data contain about 240,000 distinct CDR3 sequences, 6.9% of them seen just once; the ten biggest clones take up about 0.85%. Here the sequenced sample was CD4+ T cells sorted from PBMCs, taken 15 days after the yellow fever booster vaccination. Receptors originate from a man aged 25-45 years who received the YFV17D yellow fever vaccine. Each CDR3 is given with its conserved first and last residue. D genes are given only for firm matches. The size of a clone is reported for some rows only, either as once, few or many, or as a class for expanded clones.

D: NA
J: TRBJ1-4
size: many
V: TRBV7-2
CDR3: CASSLFGNEKLFF
DNA: TGTGCCAGCAGCTTATTCGGGAATGAAAAACTGTTTTTT

D: NA
J: TRBJ2-3
size: NA
V: TRBV5-1
CDR3: CASSLASRSTDTQYF
DNA: TGCGCCAGCAGCTTGGCCTCGAGGAGCACAGATACGCAGTATTTT

D: TRBD2
J: TRBJ2-3
size: few
V: TRBV25-1
CDR3: CASSERPSGEGTDTQYF
DNA: TGTGCCAGCAGTGAAAGGCCTAGCGGGGAAGGGACAGATACGCAGTATTTT

D: NA
J: TRBJ2-5
size: many
V: TRBV28
CDR3: CASIAQVEETQYF
DNA: TGTGCCAGCATCGCCCAGGTGGAAGAGACCCAGTACTTC

D: TRBD1
J: TRBJ1-1
size: few
V: TRBV5-1
CDR3: CASSVQGAGNTEAFF
DNA: TGCGCCAGCAGCGTACAGGGGGCTGGGAACACTGAAGCTTTCTTT

D: TRBD2
J: TRBJ2-3
size: NA
V: TRBV10-3
CDR3: CATGGKAGGPYTQYF
DNA: TGTGCCACCGGGGGGAAAGCGGGAGGGCCCTATACGCAGTATTTT

D: TRBD2
J: TRBJ2-2
size: many
V: TRBV4-3
CDR3: CASSQAGTSGSPTGELFF
DNA: TGCGCCAGCAGCCAAGCCGGGACTAGCGGGAGTCCTACCGGGGAGCTGTTTTTT

D: TRBD2
J: TRBJ2-7
size: few
V: TRBV9
CDR3: CASSVDGRRDEQYF
DNA: TGTGCCAGCAGCGTAGACGGGAGGCGCGACGAGCAGTACTTC

D: NA
J: TRBJ1-1
size: NA
V: TRBV4-3
CDR3: CASSQRTDAPEAFF
DNA: TGCGCCAGCAGCCAGAGGACCGATGCCCCTGAAGCTTTCTTT

D: NA
J: TRBJ2-7
size: many
V: TRBV7-8
CDR3: CASSLGSGKMYLYEQYF
DNA: TGTGCCAGCAGCTTAGGTTCAGGGAAGATGTATCTCTACGAGCAGTACTTC

D: TRBD1
J: TRBJ1-5
size: NA
V: TRBV6-1
CDR3: CASSEAHPHRGGNQPQHF
DNA: TGTGCCAGCAGTGAAGCGCACCCCCACAGGGGAGGCAATCAGCCCCAGCATTTT

D: TRBD1
J: TRBJ1-2
size: many
V: TRBV7-2
CDR3: CASSLEGGGSYGYTF
DNA: TGTGCCAGCAGCTTAGAAGGGGGCGGCAGCTATGGCTACACCTTC

D: NA
J: TRBJ1-4
size: NA
V: TRBV12-3/TRBV12-4
CDR3: CASSLDGTALGKLFF
DNA: TGTGCCAGCAGTTTAGATGGGACGGCGCTGGGTAAACTGTTTTTT

D: NA
J: TRBJ1-1
size: NA
V: TRBV7-2
CDR3: CASSYARTTEAFF
DNA: TGTGCCAGCAGCTATGCACGGACCACTGAAGCTTTCTTT

D: TRBD1
J: TRBJ2-7
size: NA
V: TRBV7-2
CDR3: CASSPPDRAHEQYF
DNA: TGTGCCAGCAGCCCCCCGGACAGGGCCCACGAGCAGTACTTC

D: NA
J: TRBJ2-2
size: NA
V: TRBV7-6
CDR3: CASSSPPGPNTGELFF
DNA: TGTGCCAGCAGCTCCCCTCCCGGGCCGAACACCGGGGAGCTGTTTTTT

D: NA
J: TRBJ2-4
size: NA
V: TRBV5-4
CDR3: CASSPRTGQQNIQYF
DNA: TGTGCCAGCAGTCCCCGTACCGGGCAACAAAACATTCAGTACTTC